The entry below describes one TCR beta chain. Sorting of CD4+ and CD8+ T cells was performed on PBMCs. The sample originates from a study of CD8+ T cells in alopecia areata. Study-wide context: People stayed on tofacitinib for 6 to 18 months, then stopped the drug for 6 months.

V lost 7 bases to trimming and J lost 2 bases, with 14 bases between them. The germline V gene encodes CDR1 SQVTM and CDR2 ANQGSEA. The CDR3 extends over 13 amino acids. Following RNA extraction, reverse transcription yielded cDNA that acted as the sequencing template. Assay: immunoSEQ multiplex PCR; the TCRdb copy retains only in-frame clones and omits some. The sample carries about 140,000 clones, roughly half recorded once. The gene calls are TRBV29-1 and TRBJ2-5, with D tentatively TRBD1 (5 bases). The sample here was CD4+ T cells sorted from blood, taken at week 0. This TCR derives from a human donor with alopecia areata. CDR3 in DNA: TGCAGCGCACTGGACACTCGACAAGAGACCCAGTACTTC. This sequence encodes CSALDTRQETQYF.